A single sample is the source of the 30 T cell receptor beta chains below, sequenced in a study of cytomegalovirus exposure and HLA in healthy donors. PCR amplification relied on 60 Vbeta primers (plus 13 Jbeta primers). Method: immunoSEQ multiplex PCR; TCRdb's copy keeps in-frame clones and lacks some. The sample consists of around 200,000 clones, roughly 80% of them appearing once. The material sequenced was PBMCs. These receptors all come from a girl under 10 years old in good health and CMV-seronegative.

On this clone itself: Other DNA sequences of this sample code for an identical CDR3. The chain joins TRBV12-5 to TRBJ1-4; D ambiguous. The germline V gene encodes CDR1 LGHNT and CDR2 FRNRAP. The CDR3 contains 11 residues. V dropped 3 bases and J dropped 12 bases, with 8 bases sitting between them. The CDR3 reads CASGLGRELFF. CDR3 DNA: TGTGCTAGTGGTTTAGGGAGGGAACTGTTTTTT.

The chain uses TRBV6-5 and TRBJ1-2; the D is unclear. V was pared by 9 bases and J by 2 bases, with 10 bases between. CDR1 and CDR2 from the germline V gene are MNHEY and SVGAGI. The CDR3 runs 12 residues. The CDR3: CASIDGNYGYTF. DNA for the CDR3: TGTGCCAGTATAGACGGGAACTATGGCTACACCTTC.

The CDR3 region has the DNA TGCGCCAGCAGCCACCCCGGGGGGGTAGGTGAAAAACTGTTTTTT. Translation gives CASSHPGGVGEKLFF. The chain has TRBV4-1 and TRBJ1-4; maybe TRBD1 (5 bases). The CDR3 length is 15 residues. V lost 3 bases and J lost 7, with 15 bases in between. Looked up from germline, CDR1 is MGHRA and CDR2 is YSYEKL.

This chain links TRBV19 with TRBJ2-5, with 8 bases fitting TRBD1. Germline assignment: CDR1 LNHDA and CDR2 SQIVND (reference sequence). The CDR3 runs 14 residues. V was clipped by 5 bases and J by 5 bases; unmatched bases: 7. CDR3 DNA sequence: TGTGCCAGTAGTGTGACAGGGGTTATGGAGACCCAGTACTTC. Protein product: CASSVTGVMETQYF.

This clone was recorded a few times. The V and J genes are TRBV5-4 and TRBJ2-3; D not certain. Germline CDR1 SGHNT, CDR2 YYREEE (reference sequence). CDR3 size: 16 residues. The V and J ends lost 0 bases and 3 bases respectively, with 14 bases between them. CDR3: CASSLGLHPETDTQYF. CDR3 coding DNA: TGTGCCAGCAGCTTGGGGCTACACCCGGAGACAGATACGCAGTATTTT.

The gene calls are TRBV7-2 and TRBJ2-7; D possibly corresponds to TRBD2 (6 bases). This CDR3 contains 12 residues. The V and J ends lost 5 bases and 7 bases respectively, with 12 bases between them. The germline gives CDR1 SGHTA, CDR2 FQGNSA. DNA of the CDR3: TGTGCCAGCAGCATGGGACTCACTGAGCAGTACTTC. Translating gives CASSMGLTEQYF.

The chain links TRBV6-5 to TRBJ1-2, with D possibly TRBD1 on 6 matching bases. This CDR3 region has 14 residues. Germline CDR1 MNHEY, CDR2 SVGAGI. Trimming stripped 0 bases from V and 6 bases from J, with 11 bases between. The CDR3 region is CASSYSTGKDGYTF. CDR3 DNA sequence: TGTGCCAGCAGTTACTCCACAGGGAAGGATGGCTACACCTTC.

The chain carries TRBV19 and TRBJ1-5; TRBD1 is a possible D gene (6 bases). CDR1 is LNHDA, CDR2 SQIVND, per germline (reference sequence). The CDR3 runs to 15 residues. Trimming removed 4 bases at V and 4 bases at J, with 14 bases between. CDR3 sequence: CASSTRTVFNQPQHF. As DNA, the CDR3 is TGTGCCAGTAGTACTCGGACAGTTTTTAATCAGCCCCAGCATTTT.

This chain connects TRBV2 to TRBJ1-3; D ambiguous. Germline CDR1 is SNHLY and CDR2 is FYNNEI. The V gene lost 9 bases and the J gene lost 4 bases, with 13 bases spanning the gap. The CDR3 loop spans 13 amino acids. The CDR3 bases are TGTGCCAGTGAGCAGGAAGCAGGAAACACCATATATTTT. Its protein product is CASEQEAGNTIYF. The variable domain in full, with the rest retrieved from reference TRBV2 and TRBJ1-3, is EPEVTQTPSHQVTQMGQEVILRCVPISNHLYFYWYRQILGQKVEFLVSFYNNEISEKSEIFDDQFSVERPDGSNFTLKIRSTKLEDSAMYFCASEQEAGNTIYFGEGSWLTVV.

Here the CDR3 reads CASSLAGDYGYTF. The CDR3 nucleotides read TGCGCCAGCAGCTTGGCGGGGGACTATGGCTACACCTTC. The gene calls are TRBV5-1 and TRBJ1-2; tentative D call: TRBD1 (5 bases). Germline loops: CDR1 SGHRS, CDR2 YFSETQ. The ends were cut back, 0 bases at V and 3 bases at J, with 6 bases in the middle. This CDR3 spans 13 amino acids.

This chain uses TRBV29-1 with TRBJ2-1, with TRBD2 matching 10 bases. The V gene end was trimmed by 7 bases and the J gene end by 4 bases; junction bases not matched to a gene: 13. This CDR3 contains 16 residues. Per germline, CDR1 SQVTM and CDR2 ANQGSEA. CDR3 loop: CSAPSPGLAPYNEQFF. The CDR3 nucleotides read TGCAGCGCTCCTTCTCCGGGACTAGCGCCTTACAATGAGCAGTTCTTC.

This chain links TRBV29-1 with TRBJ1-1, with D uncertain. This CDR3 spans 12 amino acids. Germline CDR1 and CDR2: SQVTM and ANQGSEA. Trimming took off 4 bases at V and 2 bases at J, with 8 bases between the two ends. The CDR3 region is CSVAGSNTEAFF. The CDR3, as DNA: TGCAGCGTTGCAGGATCTAACACTGAAGCTTTCTTT.

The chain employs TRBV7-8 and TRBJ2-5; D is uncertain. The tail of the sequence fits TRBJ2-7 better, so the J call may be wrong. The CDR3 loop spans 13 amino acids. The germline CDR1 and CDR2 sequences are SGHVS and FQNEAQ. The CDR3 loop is CASSPGEVYEQYF. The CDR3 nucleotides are TGTGCCAGCAGCCCCGGAGAGGTCTACGAGCAGTACTTC.

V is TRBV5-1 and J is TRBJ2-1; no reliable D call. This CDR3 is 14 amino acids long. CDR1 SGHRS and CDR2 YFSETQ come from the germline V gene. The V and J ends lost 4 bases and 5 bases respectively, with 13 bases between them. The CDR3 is CASSPGGQHNEQFF. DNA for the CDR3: TGCGCCAGCAGCCCGGGTGGCCAACACAATGAGCAGTTCTTC.

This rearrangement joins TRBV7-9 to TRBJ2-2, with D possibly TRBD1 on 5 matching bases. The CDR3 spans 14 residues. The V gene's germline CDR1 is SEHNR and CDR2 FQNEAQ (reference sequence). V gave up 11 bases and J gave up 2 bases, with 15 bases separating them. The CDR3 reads CASSGRDNTGELFF. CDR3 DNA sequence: TGTGCCTCCTCGGGCAGGGATAACACCGGGGAGCTGTTTTTT.

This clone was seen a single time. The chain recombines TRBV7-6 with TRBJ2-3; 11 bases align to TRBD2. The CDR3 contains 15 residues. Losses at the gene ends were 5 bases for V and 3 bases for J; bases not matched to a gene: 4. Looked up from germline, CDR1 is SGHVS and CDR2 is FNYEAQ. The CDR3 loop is CASSPRLAGTDTQYF. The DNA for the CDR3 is TGTGCCAGCAGCCCGCGACTAGCGGGAACAGATACGCAGTATTTT.

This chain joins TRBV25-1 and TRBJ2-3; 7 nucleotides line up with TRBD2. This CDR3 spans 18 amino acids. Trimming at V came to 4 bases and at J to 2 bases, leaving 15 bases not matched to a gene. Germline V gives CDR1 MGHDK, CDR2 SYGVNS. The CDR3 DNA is TGTGCCAGCAGTGGGTTCGTTCGGGGGGAAAGGCTCACAGATACGCAGTATTTT. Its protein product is CASSGFVRGERLTDTQYF.

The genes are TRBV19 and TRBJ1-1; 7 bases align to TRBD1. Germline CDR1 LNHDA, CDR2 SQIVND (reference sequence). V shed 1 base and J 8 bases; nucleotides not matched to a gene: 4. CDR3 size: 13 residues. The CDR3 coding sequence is TGTGCCAGTAGTATAGCCAGACAGGGCGAAGCTTTCTTT. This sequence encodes CASSIARQGEAFF.

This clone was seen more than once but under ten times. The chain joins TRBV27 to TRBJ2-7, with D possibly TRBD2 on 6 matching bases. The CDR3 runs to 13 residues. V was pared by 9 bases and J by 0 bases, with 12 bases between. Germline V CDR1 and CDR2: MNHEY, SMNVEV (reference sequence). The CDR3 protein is CASRSGLSYEQYF. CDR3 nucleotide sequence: TGTGCCAGTCGCTCGGGACTCTCCTACGAGCAGTACTTC.

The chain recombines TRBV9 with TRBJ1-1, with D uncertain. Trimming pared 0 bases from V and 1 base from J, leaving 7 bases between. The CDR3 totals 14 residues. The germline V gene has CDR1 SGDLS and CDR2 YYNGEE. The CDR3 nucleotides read TGTGCCAGCAGCGTAGGTAAGCGGAACACTGAAGCTTTCTTT. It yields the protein CASSVGKRNTEAFF.

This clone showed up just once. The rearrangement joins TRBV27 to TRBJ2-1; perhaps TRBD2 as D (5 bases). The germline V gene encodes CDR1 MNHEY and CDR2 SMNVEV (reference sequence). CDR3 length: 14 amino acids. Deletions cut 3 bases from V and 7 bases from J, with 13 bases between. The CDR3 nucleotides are TGTGCCAGCAGTTTTCGGAGGTCGGGGAATGAGCAGTTCTTC. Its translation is CASSFRRSGNEQFF.

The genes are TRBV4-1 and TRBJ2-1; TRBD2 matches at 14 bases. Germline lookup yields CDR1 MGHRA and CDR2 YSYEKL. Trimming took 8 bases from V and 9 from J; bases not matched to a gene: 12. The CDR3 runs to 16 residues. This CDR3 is CASGSGTSGRRVEQFF. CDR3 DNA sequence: TGCGCCAGCGGATCCGGGACTAGCGGGAGAAGGGTTGAGCAGTTCTTC.

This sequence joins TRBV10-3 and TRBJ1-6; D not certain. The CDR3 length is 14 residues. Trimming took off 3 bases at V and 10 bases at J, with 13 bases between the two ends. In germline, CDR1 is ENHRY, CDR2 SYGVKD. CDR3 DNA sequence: TGTGCCATCAGTGATGATCCGGGAACCTCACCCCTCCACTTT. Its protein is CAISDDPGTSPLHF.

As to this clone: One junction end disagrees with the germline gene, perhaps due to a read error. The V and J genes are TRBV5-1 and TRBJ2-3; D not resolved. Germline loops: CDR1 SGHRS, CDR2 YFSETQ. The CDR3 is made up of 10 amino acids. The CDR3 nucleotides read TGCGCCAGCGGCTTACCGGGGCAGTATTTT. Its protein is CASGLPGQYF.

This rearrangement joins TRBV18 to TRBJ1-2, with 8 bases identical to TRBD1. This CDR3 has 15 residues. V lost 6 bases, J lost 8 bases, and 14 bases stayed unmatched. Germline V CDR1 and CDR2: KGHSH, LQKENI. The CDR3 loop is CASSLGTGGPGGYTF. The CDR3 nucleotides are TGTGCCAGCTCGCTAGGGACAGGTGGACCGGGAGGCTACACCTTC.

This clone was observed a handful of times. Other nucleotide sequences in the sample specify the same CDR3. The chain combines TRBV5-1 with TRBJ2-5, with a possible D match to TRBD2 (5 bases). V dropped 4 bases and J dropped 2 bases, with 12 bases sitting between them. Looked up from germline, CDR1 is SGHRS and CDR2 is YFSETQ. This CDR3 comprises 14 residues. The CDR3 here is CASSPGLSQETQYF. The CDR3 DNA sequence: TGCGCCAGCAGCCCCGGACTGTCTCAAGAGACCCAGTACTTC. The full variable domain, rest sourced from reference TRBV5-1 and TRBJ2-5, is KAGVTQTPRYLIKTRGQQVTLSCSPISGHRSVSWYQQTPGQGLQFLFEYFSETQRNKGNFPGRFSGRQFSNSRSEMNVSTLELGDSALYLCASSPGLSQETQYFGPGTRLLVL.

The CDR3 here is CAWMGPLSGNTIYF. The CDR3, as DNA: TGTGCCTGGATGGGGCCCCTCTCTGGAAACACCATATATTTT. The chain employs TRBV30 and TRBJ1-3, with D possibly TRBD1 on 5 matching bases. V dropped 4 bases and J dropped 0 bases, with 10 bases sitting between them. The CDR3 consists of 14 residues. CDR1 and CDR2 from the germline V gene are GTSNPN and SVGIG (reference sequence).

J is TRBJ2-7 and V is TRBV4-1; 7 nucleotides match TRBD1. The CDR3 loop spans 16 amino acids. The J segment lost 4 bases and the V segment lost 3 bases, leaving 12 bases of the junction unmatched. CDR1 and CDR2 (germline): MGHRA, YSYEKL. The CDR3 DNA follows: TGCGCCAGCAGCCAGGGTCCGACAGGGCTCGAATACGAGCAGTACTTC. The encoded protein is CASSQGPTGLEYEQYF.

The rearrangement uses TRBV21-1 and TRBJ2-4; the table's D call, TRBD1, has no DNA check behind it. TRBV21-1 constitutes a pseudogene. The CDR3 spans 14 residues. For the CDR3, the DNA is TGTGCCAGCAGCAACAGGGGCGCCAAAAACATTCAGTACTTC. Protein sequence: CASSNRGAKNIQYF.

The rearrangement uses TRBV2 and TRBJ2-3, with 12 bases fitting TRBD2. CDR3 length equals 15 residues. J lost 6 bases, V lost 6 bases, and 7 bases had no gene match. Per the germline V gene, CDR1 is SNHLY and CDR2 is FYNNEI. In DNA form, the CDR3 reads TGTGCCAGCAGGACTAGCGGGAGAGGGGGCGATACGCAGTATTTT. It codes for CASRTSGRGGDTQYF.